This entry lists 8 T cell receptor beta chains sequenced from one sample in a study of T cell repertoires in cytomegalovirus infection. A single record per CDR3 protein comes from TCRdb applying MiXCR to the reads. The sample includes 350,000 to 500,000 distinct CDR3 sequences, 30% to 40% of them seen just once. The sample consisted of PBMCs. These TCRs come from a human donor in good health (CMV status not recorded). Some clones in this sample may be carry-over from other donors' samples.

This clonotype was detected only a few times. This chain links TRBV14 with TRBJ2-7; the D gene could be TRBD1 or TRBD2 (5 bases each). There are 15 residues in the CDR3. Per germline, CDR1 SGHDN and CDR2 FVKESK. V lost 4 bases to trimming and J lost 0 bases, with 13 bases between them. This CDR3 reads CASSLGGQGSYEQYF. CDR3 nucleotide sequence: TGTGCCAGCAGCCTCGGAGGACAAGGCTCCTACGAGCAGTACTTC. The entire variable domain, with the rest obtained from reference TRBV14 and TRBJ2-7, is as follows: EAGVTQFPSHSVIEKGQTVTLRCDPISGHDNLYWYRRVMGKEIKFLLHFVKESKQDESGMPNNRFLAERTGGTYSTLKVQPAELEDSGVYFCASSLGGQGSYEQYFGPGTRLTVT.

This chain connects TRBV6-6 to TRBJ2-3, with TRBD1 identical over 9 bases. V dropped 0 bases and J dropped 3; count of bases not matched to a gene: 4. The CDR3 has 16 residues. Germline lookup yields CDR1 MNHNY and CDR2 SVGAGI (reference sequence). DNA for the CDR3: TGTGCCAGCAGTTACTCGGGACAGGGAAGGACAGATACGCAGTATTTT. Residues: CASSYSGQGRTDTQYF.

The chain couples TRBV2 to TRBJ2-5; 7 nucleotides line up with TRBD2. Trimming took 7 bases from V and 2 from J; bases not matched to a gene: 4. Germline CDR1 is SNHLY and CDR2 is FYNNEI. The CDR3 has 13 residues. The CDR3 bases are TGTGCCAGCATTCGGGGAGGGCAAGAGACCCAGTACTTC. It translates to CASIRGGQETQYF.

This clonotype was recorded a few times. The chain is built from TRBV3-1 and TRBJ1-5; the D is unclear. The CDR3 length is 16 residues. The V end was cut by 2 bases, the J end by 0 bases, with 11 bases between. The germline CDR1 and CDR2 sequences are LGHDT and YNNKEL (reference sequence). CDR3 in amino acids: CASSQTGSVSNQPQHF. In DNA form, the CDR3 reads TGTGCCAGCAGCCAAACTGGCAGCGTTAGCAATCAGCCCCAGCATTTT.

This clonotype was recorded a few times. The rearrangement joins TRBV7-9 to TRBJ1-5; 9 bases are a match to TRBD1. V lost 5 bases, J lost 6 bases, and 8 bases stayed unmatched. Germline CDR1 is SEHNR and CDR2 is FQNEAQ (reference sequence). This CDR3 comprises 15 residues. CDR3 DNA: TGTGCCAGCAGCCCCGGGGACAGGGCGGGTCAGCCCCAGCATTTT. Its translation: CASSPGDRAGQPQHF.

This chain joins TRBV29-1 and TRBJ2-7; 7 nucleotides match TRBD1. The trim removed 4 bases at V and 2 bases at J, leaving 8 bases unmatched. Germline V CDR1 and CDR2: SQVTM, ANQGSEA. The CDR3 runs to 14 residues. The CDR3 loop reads CSVGRDSPPYEQYF. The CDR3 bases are TGCAGCGTTGGCCGGGACAGTCCCCCCTACGAGCAGTACTTC.

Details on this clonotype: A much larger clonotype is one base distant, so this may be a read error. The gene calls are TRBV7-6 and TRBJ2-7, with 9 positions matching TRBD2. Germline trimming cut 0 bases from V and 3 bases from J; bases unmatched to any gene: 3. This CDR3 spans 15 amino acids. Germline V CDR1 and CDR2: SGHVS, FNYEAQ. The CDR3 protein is CASSLARAGGYEQYF. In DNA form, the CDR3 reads TGTGCCAGCAGCTTAGCCCGAGCGGGGGGCTACGAGCAGTACTTC.

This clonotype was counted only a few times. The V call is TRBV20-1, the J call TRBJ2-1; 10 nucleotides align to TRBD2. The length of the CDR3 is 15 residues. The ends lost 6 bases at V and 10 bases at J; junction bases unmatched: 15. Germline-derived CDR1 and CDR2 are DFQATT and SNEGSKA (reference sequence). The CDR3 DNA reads TGCAGTGCGAACCCCGGGACTAGCGCAAACGTGGAGCAGTTCTTC. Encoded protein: CSANPGTSANVEQFF.